The following is a TCR beta chain sequence with its context. This sample stems from a study of blood T cell repertoires in COVID-19. Study at large: Acute-phase and convalescent COVID-19 samples originated in the United States, Italy and Spain. The cDNA or gDNA used as material had been derived from T cells, B-cell-depleted T cells, or PBMCs.

Germline CDR1 is MNHEY and CDR2 is SVGAGI. The V segment lost 6 bases and the J segment 5 bases; nucleotides outside the gene matches: 3. This CDR3 region has 14 residues. Study processing details: Researchers report that nucleated cell counts were estimated from reference gene primer amplification. TCRdb keeps only in-frame clones here, not all; method: immunoSEQ multiplex PCR. For V, J and clone size, that table is used; D and trimming come from the DNA. The sample has about 100,000 clones, under 90% seen once. This chain uses TRBV6-5 with TRBJ2-2; 10 nucleotides line up with TRBD1. The origin of this receptor is a human donor in a cohort sampled during active COVID-19. Specimen: peripheral blood. The CDR3 sequence is CASRRQGATGELFF. CDR3 DNA: TGTGCCAGCAGGAGACAGGGGGCGACCGGGGAGCTGTTTTTT.